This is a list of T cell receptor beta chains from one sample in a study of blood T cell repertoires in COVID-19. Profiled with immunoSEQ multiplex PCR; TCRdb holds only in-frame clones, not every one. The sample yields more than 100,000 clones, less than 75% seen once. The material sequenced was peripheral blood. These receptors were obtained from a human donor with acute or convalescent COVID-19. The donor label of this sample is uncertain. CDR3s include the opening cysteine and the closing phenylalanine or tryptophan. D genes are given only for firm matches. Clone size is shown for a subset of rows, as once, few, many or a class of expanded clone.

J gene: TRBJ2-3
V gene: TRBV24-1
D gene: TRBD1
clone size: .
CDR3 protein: CATSDNRGRTDTQYF
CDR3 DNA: TGTGCCACCAGTGACAACAGGGGGCGGACAGATACGCAGTATTTT

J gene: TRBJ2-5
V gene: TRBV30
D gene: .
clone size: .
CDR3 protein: CASTENLRGGGPWETQYF
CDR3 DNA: TGTGCCTCGACTGAAAACCTAAGGGGAGGCGGCCCCTGGGAGACCCAGTACTTC

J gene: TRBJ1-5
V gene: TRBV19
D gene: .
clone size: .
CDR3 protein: CASSGGGFSNQPQHF
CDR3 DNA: TGTGCCAGTTCCGGGGGGGGGTTTAGCAATCAGCCCCAGCATTTT

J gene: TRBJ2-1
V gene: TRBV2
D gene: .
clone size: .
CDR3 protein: CASSAKGLPLYNEQFF
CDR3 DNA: TGTGCCAGCAGTGCCAAGGGACTGCCACTCTACAATGAGCAGTTCTTC

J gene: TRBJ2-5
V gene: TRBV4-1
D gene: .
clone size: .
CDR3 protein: CASSQWQRETQYF
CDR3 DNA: TGCGCCAGCAGCCAGTGGCAGCGCGAGACCCAGTACTTC

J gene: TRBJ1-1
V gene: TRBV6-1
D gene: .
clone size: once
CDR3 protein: CASTVLGGNTEAFF
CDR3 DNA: TGTGCCAGCACCGTCTTAGGGGGGAACACTGAAGCTTTCTTT

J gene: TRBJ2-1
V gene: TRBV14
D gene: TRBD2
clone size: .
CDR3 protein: CASSQLTSGGATEQFF
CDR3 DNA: TGTGCCAGCAGCCAACTTACTAGCGGGGGGGCCACTGAGCAGTTCTTC

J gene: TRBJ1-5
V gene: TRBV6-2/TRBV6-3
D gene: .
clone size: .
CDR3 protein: CASSYEESPRQPQHF
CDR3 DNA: TGTGCCAGCAGTTACGAGGAGTCCCCCCGGCAGCCCCAGCATTTT

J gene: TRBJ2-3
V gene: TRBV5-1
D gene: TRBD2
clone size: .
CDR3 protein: CASSLAGSGGAQDTQYF
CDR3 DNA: TGCGCCAGCAGCTTGGCGGGGTCCGGGGGGGCGCAAGATACGCAGTATTTT

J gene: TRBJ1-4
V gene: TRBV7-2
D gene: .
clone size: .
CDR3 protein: CASSQQPSSTNEKLFF
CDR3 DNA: TGTGCCAGCAGCCAACAGCCAAGCTCAACTAATGAAAAACTGTTTTTT

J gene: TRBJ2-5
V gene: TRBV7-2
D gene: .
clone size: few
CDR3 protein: CASSPHGGQETQYF
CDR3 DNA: TGTGCCAGCAGCCCCCACGGGGGTCAAGAGACCCAGTACTTC

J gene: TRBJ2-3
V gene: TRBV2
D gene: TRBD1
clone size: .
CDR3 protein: CANSPRGLTDTQYF
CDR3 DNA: TGTGCCAACAGTCCCAGGGGGCTAACAGATACGCAGTATTTT

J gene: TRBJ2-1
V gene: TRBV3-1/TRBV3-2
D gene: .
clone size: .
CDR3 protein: CASSQAEKRFF
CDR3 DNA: TGTGCCAGCAGCCAAGCTGAAAAGCGGTTCTTC

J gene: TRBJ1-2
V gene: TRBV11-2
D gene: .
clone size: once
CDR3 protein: CASSLSTVGYTF
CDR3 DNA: TGTGCCAGCAGCTTATCCACTGTTGGCTACACCTTC

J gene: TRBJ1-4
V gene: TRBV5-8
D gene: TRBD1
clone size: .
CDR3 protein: CASSLGQGSINEKLFF
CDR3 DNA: TGTGCCAGCAGCTTGGGACAGGGAAGTATTAATGAAAAACTGTTTTTT

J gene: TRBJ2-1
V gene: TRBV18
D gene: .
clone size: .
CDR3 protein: CASSLGRTTGSKNEQFF
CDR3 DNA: TGTGCCAGCTCACTAGGGAGGACCACCGGGTCAAAGAATGAGCAGTTCTTC

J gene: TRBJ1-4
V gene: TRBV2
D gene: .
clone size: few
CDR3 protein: CASSERGWGKLFF
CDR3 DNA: TGTGCCAGCAGTGAACGCGGGTGGGGAAAACTGTTTTTT

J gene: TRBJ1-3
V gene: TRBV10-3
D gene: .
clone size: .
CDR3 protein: CAISESWQGNTIYF
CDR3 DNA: TGTGCCATCAGTGAGTCTTGGCAGGGAAACACCATATATTTT

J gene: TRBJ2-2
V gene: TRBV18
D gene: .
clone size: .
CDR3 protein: CASSPRREIAGELFF
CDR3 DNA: TGTGCCAGCTCACCTCGCCGGGAAATTGCCGGGGAGCTGTTTTTT

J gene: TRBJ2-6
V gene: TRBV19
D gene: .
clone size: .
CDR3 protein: CASSIPFSGANVLTF
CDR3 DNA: TGTGCCAGTAGTATACCGTTCTCTGGGGCCAACGTCCTGACTTTC

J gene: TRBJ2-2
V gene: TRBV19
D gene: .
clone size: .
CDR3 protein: CASSTGWGTGELFF
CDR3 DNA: TGTGCCAGTAGTACGGGGTGGGGTACCGGGGAGCTGTTTTTT

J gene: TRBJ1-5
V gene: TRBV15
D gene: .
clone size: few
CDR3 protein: CATSEDTSNQPQHF
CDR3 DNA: TGTGCCACCAGCGAGGACACTAGCAATCAGCCCCAGCATTTT

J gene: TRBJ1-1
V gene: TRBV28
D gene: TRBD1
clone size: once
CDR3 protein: CASSLRGLKAFF
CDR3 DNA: TGTGCCAGCAGTTTGAGGGGGCTGAAAGCTTTCTTT

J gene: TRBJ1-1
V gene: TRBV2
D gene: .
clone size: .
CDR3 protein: CASGRQGGTEAFF
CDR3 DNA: TGTGCCTCTGGAAGGCAGGGTGGCACTGAAGCTTTCTTT

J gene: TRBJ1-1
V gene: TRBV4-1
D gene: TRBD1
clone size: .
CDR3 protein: CASSPWDRVDTEAFF
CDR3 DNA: TGCGCCAGCAGCCCCTGGGACAGGGTCGACACTGAAGCTTTCTTT

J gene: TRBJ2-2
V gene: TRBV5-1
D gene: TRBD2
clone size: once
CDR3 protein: CASSLAGVNTGELFF
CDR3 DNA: TGCGCCAGCAGCTTAGCGGGGGTGAACACCGGGGAGCTGTTTTTT

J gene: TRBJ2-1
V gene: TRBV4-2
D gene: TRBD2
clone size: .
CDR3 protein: CASSHGTSGGMNEQFF
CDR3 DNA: TGTGCCAGCAGCCACGGGACTAGCGGGGGGATGAATGAGCAGTTCTTC

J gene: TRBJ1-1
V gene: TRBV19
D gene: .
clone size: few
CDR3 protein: CATTYGGGTEAFF
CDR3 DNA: TGTGCCACTACGTATGGGGGAGGCACTGAAGCTTTCTTT

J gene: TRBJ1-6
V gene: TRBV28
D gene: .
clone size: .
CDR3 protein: CASSRPGDSNSPLHF
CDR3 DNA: TGTGCCAGCAGTCGCCCAGGAGACAGTAATTCACCCCTCCACTTT

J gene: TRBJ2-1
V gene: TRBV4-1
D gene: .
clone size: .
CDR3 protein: CASSQDPSYNEQFF
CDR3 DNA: TGCGCCAGCAGCCAAGATCCCTCTTACAATGAGCAGTTCTTC

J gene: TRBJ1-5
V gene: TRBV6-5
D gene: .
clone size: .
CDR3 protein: CASSYAGINQPQHF
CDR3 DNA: TGTGCCAGCAGTTACGCGGGAATCAATCAGCCCCAGCATTTT

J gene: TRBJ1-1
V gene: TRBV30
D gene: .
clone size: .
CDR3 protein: CAWSPGIFSEAFF
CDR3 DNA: TGTGCCTGGTCTCCGGGTATCTTTTCTGAAGCTTTCTTT

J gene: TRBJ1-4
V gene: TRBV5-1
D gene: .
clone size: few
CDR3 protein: CASSLRPRDINEKLFF
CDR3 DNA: TGCGCCAGCAGCTTGCGTCCCCGGGACATAAATGAAAAACTGTTTTTT

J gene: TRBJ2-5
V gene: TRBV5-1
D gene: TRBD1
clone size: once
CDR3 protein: CASSHGQGETQYF
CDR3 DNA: TGCGCCAGCAGCCACGGACAGGGGGAGACCCAGTACTTC

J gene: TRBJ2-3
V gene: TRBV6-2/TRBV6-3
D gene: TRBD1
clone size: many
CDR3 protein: CASSDRGQGSDTQYF
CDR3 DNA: TGTGCCAGCAGTGACCGGGGACAGGGTTCAGATACGCAGTATTTT

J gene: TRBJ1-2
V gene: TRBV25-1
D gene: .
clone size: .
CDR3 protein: CASSPSRGGLYGYTF
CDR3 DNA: TGTGCCAGCAGTCCCAGTAGGGGGGGACTCTATGGCTACACCTTC

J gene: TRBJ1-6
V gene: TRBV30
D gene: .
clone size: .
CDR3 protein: CAWTLDINGSPLHF
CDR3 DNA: TGTGCCTGGACCCTCGACATAAACGGTTCACCCCTCCACTTT

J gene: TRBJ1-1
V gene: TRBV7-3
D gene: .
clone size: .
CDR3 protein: CASSLGAGPINTEAFF
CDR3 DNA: TGTGCCAGCAGCTTAGGGGCAGGGCCGATAAACACTGAAGCTTTCTTT

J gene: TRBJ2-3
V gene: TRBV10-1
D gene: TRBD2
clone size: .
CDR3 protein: CASSNPSGGAQDTQYF
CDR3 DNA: TGCGCCAGCAGTAATCCTAGCGGGGGGGCCCAAGATACGCAGTATTTT

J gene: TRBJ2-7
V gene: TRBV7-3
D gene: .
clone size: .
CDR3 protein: CASSRSGSYEQYF
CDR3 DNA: TGTGCCAGCAGCCGGAGCGGCTCCTACGAGCAGTACTTC

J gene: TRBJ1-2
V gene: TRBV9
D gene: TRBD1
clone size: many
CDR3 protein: CASSDGQGRGYGYTF
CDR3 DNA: TGTGCCAGCAGCGACGGACAGGGGAGAGGCTATGGCTACACCTTC

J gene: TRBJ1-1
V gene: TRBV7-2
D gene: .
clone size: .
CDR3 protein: CASSLVRNTEAFF
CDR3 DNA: TGTGCCAGCAGCTTAGTCAGGAACACTGAAGCTTTCTTT

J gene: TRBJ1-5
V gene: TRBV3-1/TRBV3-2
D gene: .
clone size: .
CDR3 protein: CASSQAVSNQPQHF
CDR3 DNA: TGTGCCAGCAGCCAAGCGGTCAGCAATCAGCCCCAGCATTTT

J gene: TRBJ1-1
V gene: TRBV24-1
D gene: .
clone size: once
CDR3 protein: CATSATGGRITEAFF
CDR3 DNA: TGTGCCACCAGTGCAACCGGAGGTAGGATCACTGAAGCTTTCTTT

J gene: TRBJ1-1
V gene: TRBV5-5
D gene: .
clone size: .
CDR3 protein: CASTRGSGQDEAFF
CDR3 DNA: TGTGCCAGCACTCGCGGGTCCGGGCAGGATGAAGCTTTCTTT

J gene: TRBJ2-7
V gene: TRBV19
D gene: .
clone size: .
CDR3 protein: CASSKGGASEQYF
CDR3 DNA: TGTGCCAGTAGTAAGGGGGGGGCGAGCGAGCAGTACTTC

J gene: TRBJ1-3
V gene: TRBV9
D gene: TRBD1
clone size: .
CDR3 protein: CASSPGTGSGNTIYF
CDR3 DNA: TGTGCCAGCAGCCCCGGGACAGGCTCTGGAAACACCATATATTTT

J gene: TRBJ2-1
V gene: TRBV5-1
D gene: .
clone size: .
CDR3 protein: CASSLGQLSYNEQFF
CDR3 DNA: TGCGCCAGCAGCTTGGGCCAACTATCCTACAATGAGCAGTTCTTC

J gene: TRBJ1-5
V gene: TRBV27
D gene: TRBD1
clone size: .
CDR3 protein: CASSAQGLSNQPQHF
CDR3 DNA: TGTGCCAGCAGCGCACAGGGGTTAAGCAATCAGCCCCAGCATTTT

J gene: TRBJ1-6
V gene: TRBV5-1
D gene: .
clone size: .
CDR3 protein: CASSLRQGRNNSPLHF
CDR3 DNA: TGCGCCAGCAGCTTGAGGCAGGGAAGAAATAATTCACCCCTCCACTTT

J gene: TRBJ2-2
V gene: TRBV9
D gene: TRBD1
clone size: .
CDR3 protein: CASSITGGGGELFF
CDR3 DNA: TGTGCCAGCAGCATTACAGGGGGCGGCGGGGAGCTGTTTTTT

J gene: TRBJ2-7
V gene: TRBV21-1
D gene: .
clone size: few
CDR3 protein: CASSKESRPRGGSEQYF
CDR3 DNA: TGTGCCAGCAGCAAAGAGTCCCGACCCCGGGGGGGGAGCGAGCAGTACTTC

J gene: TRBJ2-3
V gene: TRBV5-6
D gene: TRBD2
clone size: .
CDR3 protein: CASSLERGGSTDTQYF
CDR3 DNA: TGTGCCAGCAGCTTAGAGCGGGGGGGCAGCACAGATACGCAGTATTTT

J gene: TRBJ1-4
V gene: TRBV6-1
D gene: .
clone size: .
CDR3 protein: CASSEGYYEKLFF
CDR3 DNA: TGTGCCAGCAGTGAAGGGTACTATGAAAAACTGTTTTTT